The 14 T cell receptor beta chains below were found in one sample sequenced in a study of identical twins listed by TCRdb under 2016. Library method: 5' RACE. Sequencing took place on an Illumina HiSeq 2000. The raw public data were reprocessed by TCRdb itself: fastp quality trimming at Q25, MiXCR clonotype calling, in-frame beta chains only. Each CDR3 protein appears once, grouped with its most common genes and DNA. The sample table contains 270,000 or so distinct CDR3 sequences; only one count was recorded for around 8% of them. The top ten clonotypes cover about 3% of the sample. The same data also contributed to another study, on yellow fever vaccine responses in identical twins.

Sequenced: CD8+ T cells sorted from blood. These receptors were taken from a young woman in good health.

This clonotype was recorded a few times. This chain joins TRBV15 and TRBJ2-5; 8 nucleotides match TRBD2. CDR3 length: 17 amino acids. The germline gives CDR1 LNHNV, CDR2 YYDKDF (reference sequence). The junction had 8 bases not matched to a gene; V was cut back by 0 bases and J by 2 bases. CDR3 DNA sequence: TGTGCCACCAGCAGAGATCGTATAGCGGGGACACAAGAGACCCAGTACTTC. Encoded protein: CATSRDRIAGTQETQYF.

This clonotype was detected many times. This sequence joins TRBV5-5 and TRBJ2-5; 11 positions match TRBD1. This CDR3 is built from 17 residues. Per the germline V gene, CDR1 is SGHKS and CDR2 is YYEKEE (reference sequence). Unmatched junction bases numbered 11, after V lost 4 bases and J lost 3 bases. The chain's CDR3 is CASSPSLGTGGEETQYF. The CDR3 nucleotides are TGTGCCAGCAGCCCATCTTTGGGGACAGGGGGTGAAGAGACCCAGTACTTC.

The CDR3 DNA follows: TGTGCCAGCAGCTCGGACCTATCCTTTCCCTACGAGCAGTACTTC. Translating it yields CASSSDLSFPYEQYF. The chain joins TRBV7-9 to TRBJ2-7; D gene unclear. V lost 4 bases, J lost 2 bases, and 15 bases lay in between. The CDR3 has 15 residues. Germline loops: CDR1 SEHNR, CDR2 FQNEAQ (reference sequence). Using reference TRBV7-9 and TRBJ2-7 for the parts outside the CDR3, the full variable domain is DTGVSQNPRHKITKRGQNVTFRCDPISEHNRLYWYRQTLGQGPEFLTYFQNEAQLEKSRLLSDRFSAERPKGSFSTLEIQRTEQGDSAMYLCASSSDLSFPYEQYFGPGTRLTVT.

The rearrangement links TRBV27 to TRBJ2-1; TRBD2 is a possible D gene (7 bases). Germline lookup yields CDR1 MNHEY and CDR2 SMNVEV (reference sequence). This CDR3 has 16 residues. V lost 2 bases and J lost 0, with 11 bases in between. For the CDR3, the DNA is TGTGCCAGCAGTTTACCGGGGGGCAGCTCCTACAATGAGCAGTTCTTC. This sequence encodes CASSLPGGSSYNEQFF.

Here the CDR3 DNA reads TGTGCCAGCAGTGACGGGACAGGACGAAGATATAGCAATCAGCCCCAGCATTTT. The encoded protein is CASSDGTGRRYSNQPQHF. V gene TRBV6-4 combines with J gene TRBJ1-5; 8 nucleotides line up with TRBD1. With V trimmed by 2 bases and J by 0 bases, 9 bases remained unmatched. Germline V gene data show CDR1 as MRHNA and CDR2 as SNTAGT. The CDR3 loop spans 18 amino acids.

This clonotype has just a few counts. The CDR3 nucleotides read TGTGCCAGCAGCCACGGGCAGGGAGCAAACTACGAGCAGTACTTC. This codes for CASSHGQGANYEQYF. The chain carries TRBV7-9 and TRBJ2-7; D possibly matches TRBD1 or TRBD2 (5 bases each). The V end lost 5 bases, the J end lost 3 bases, and 17 bases lay between the germline ends. This CDR3 comprises 15 residues. The germline CDR1 and CDR2 sequences are SEHNR and FQNEAQ (reference sequence).

The genes are TRBV15 and TRBJ1-5; D remains ambiguous. CDR1 and CDR2 from the germline V gene are LNHNV and YYDKDF (reference sequence). With 2 bases removed from V and 0 bases from J, the gap between germline ends came to 14 bases. The CDR3 length is 17 residues. CDR3 sequence: CATSRPREGDSNQPQHF. The DNA of the CDR3 is TGTGCCACCAGCAGACCCCGGGAAGGAGATAGCAATCAGCCCCAGCATTTT.

The rearrangement joins TRBV19 to TRBJ2-6, with D perhaps TRBD1 or TRBD2 (5 bases each). This CDR3 has 16 residues. Germline lookup yields CDR1 LNHDA and CDR2 SQIVND (reference sequence). The V and J ends lost 3 bases and 1 base respectively, with 10 bases between them. CDR3 sequence: CASSISEGSGANVLTF. CDR3 nucleotides: TGTGCCAGTAGTATTTCAGAGGGGTCTGGGGCCAACGTCCTGACTTTC.

The chain carries TRBV29-1 and TRBJ2-3; D is perhaps TRBD1 or TRBD2 (6 bases each). The germline V gene encodes CDR1 SQVTM and CDR2 ANQGSEA. The V gene lost 1 base and the J gene lost 1 base, with 12 bases spanning the gap. The CDR3 covers 15 residues. Here the CDR3 reads CSVEVEGGGTDTQYF. The CDR3 DNA reads TGCAGCGTTGAAGTAGAGGGGGGCGGCACAGATACGCAGTATTTT.

Only a few counts were recorded for this clonotype. This chain joins TRBV7-9 and TRBJ2-5, with TRBD2 identical over 9 bases. Unmatched junction bases numbered 1, after V lost 5 bases and J lost 3 bases. From germline, CDR1 is SEHNR and CDR2 FQNEAQ (reference sequence). The CDR3 length is 13 residues. The CDR3 protein is CASSQRGEETQYF. CDR3 nucleotide sequence: TGTGCCAGCAGCCAGCGGGGGGAAGAGACCCAGTACTTC.

This clonotype was counted only a few times. The V call is TRBV7-2, the J call TRBJ2-7, with D tentatively TRBD1 (5 bases). From germline, CDR1 is SGHTA and CDR2 FQGNSA. There are 15 residues in the CDR3. Trimming cost V 5 bases and J 0 bases, with 14 bases left between them. The CDR3 nucleotides read TGTGCCAGCAGCCCGAGTCTGACAGCCTCCTACGAGCAGTACTTC. Amino acid sequence: CASSPSLTASYEQYF.

The DNA for the CDR3 is TGTGCCAGCTCACCACCGGGGCGCCGTAGGGAGCTGTTTTTT. This codes for CASSPPGRRRELFF. This rearrangement joins TRBV18 to TRBJ2-2, with TRBD1 as a possible D gene (5 bases). V lost 0 bases and J 9 bases, leaving 11 bases between the germline ends. The CDR3 extends over 14 amino acids. Germline V gene sequence: CDR1 KGHSH, CDR2 LQKENI.

This clonotype appeared a few times. The J gene is TRBJ1-1, the V gene TRBV11-2, with TRBD1 as a possible D gene (5 bases). This CDR3 is built from 15 residues. V dropped 0 bases and J dropped 0 bases, with 8 bases sitting between them. Germline assignment: CDR1 SGHAT and CDR2 FQNNGV. The CDR3 protein is CASSLDNRLNTEAFF. The CDR3 coding sequence is TGTGCCAGCAGCTTAGATAACAGGTTGAACACTGAAGCTTTCTTT.

This clonotype was seen more than once but under ten times. This rearrangement joins TRBV7-3 to TRBJ1-5; D is undetermined. Germline values: CDR1 SGHTA, CDR2 FQGTGA. V was shortened by 5 bases and J by 2 bases, with 7 bases between the two germline ends. CDR3 size: 13 residues. The CDR3 is CASSPDGNQPQHF. The CDR3, as DNA: TGTGCCAGCAGCCCCGATGGCAATCAGCCCCAGCATTTT. The whole variable domain, filled in from reference TRBV7-3 and TRBJ1-5, reads GAGVSQTPSNKVTEKGKYVELRCDPISGHTALYWYRQSLGQGPEFLIYFQGTGAADDSGLPNDRFFAVRPEGSVSTLKIQRTERGDSAVYLCASSPDGNQPQHFGDGTRLSIL.